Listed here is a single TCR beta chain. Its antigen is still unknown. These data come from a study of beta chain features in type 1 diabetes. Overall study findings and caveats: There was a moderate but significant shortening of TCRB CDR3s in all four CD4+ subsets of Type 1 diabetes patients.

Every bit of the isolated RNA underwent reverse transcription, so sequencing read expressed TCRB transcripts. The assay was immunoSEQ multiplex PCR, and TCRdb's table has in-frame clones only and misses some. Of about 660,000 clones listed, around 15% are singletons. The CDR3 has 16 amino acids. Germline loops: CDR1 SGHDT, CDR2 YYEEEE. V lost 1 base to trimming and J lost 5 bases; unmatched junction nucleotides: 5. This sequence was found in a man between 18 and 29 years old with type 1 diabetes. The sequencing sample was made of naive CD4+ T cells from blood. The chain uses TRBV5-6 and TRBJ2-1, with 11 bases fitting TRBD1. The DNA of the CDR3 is TGTGCCAGCAGCTTGCCTGGGACAGGGGGGCACAATGAGCAGTTCTTC. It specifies CASSLPGTGGHNEQFF.